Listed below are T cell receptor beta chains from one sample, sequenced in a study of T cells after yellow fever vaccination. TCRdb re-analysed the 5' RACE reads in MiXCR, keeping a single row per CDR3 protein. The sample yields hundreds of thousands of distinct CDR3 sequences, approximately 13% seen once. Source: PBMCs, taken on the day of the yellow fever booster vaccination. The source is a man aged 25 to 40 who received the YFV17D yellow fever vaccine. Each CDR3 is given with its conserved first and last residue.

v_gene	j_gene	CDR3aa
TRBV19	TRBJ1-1	CASGPGLNTEAFF
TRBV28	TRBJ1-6	CASKRPNSPLHF
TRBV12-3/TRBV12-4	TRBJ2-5	CASNVGLAGGGTQYF
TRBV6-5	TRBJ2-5	CASSYSWSAPRQETQYF
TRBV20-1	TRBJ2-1	CSARDKGSTAGVTPFF
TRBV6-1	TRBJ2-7	CASRPSWRYEQYF
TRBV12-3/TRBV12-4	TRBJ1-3	CASSHDGPARNTIYF
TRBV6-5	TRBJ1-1	CASSHNTFEVNTEAFF
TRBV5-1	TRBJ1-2	CASSLAGEDGYTF
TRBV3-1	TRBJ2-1	CASSQVNPALYVDEQFF
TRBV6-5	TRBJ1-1	CASSYYFTGPGTEAFF
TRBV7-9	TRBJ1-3	CASSLDGTVKNTIYF
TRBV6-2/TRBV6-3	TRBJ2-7	CATLSGTGVRGEQYF
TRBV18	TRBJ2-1	CASSPREGQHNEQFF
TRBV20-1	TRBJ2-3	CSARDSLRGQTDTQYF
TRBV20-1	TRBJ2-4	CSAAGTSGIKNIQYF
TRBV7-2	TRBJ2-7	CASSLLLAGGIEQYF
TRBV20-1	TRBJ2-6	CSATGPSSGANVLTF
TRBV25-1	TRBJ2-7	CASRDRGFYEQYF
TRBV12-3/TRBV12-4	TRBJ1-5	CASSFSGARVPQHF
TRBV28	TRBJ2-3	CASTDYVGLDTQYF
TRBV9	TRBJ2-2	CASSVLAGGLGGELFF
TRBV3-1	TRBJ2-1	CASSRRNRDAYNEQFF
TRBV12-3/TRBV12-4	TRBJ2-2	CASSLGGAQTGELFF
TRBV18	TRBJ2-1	CASSPAVKGEQFF
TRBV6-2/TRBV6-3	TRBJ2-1	CASSLRVPKSEQFF
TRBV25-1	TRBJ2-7	CASSNPGVPAHEQYF
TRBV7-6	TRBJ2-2	CASSLNSGSPTGELFF
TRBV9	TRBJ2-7	CASSVEHSAGEQYF
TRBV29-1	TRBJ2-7	CSVTTTRTSSYEQYF
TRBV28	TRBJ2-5	CASIPLWGGQETQYF
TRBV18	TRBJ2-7	CASSPVRNHEQYF
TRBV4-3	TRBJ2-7	CASSQGWTGDYEQYF
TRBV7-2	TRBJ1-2	CASSLANKDYGYTF
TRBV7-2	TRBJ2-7	CASSFSGAYEQYF